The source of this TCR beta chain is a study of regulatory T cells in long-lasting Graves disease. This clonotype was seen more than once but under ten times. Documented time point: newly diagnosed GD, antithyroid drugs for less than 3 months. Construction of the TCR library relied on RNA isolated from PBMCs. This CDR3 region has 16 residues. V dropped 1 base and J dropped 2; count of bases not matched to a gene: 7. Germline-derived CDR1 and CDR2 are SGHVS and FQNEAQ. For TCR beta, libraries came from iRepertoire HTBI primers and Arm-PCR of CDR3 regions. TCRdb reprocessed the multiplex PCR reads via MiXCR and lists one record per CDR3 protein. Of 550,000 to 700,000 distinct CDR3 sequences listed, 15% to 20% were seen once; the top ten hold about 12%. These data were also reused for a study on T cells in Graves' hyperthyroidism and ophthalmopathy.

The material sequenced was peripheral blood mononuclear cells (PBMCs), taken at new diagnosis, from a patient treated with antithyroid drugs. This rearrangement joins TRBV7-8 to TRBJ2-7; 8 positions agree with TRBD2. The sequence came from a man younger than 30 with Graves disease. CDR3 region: CASSLDPPGLAYEQYF. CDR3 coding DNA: TGTGCCAGCAGCTTAGACCCCCCGGGACTAGCCTACGAGCAGTACTTC.